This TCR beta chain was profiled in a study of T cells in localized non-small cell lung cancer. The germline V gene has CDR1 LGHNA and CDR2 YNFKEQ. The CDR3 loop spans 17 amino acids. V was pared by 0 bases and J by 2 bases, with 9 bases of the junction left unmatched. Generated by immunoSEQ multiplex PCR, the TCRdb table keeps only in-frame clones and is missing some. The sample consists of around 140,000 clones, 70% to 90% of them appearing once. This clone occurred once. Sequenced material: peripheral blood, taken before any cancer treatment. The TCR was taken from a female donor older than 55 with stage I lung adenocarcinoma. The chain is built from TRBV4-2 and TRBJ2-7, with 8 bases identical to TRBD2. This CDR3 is CASSQDRSGKFPYEQYF. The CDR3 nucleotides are TGTGCCAGCAGCCAAGACCGTAGCGGGAAGTTCCCCTACGAGCAGTACTTC.